Below are 7 T cell receptor beta chains sequenced from a single sample in a study of blood T cell repertoires in COVID-19. The protocol was immunoSEQ multiplex PCR, while the TCRdb copy is restricted to in-frame clones and leaves out a portion. The sample has about 210,000 clones, 84% seen once. Sequenced material: peripheral blood. These receptor sequences come from a woman aged 45-65 years with active or convalescent COVID-19.

The V gene is TRBV19, the J gene TRBJ2-4; D possibly corresponds to TRBD2 (6 bases). The V and J ends lost 5 bases and 0 bases respectively, with 11 bases between them. The CDR3 length is 15 residues. Germline assignment: CDR1 LNHDA and CDR2 SQIVND (reference sequence). For the CDR3, the DNA is TGTGCCAGTAGTCCCCGGGGGACAGCCAAAAACATTCAGTACTTC. The encoded protein is CASSPRGTAKNIQYF.

This chain links TRBV5-1 with TRBJ2-1, with D maybe TRBD2 (7 bases). Per the germline V gene, CDR1 is SGHRS and CDR2 is YFSETQ. With 3 bases removed from V and 5 bases from J, the gap between germline ends came to 12 bases. CDR3 length equals 14 residues. CDR3 residues: CASSSGGRDNEQFF. For the CDR3, the DNA is TGCGCCAGCAGCTCGGGGGGCCGCGACAATGAGCAGTTCTTC.

This clone was recorded only once. The rearrangement uses TRBV2 and TRBJ1-5; unclear D gene. The CDR3 is made up of 17 amino acids. Trimming pared 6 bases from V and 0 bases from J, leaving 18 bases between. The germline V gene encodes CDR1 SNHLY and CDR2 FYNNEI. The CDR3: CASRGADPDVSNQPQHF. For the CDR3, the DNA is TGTGCCAGCAGGGGAGCCGACCCCGACGTTAGCAATCAGCCCCAGCATTTT.

V is TRBV3-1 (or the pseudogene TRBV3-2) and J is TRBJ2-5; 10 bases map to TRBD2. CDR3 length: 22 amino acids. CDR1 LGHDT and CDR2 YNNKEL come from the germline V gene (reference sequence). Losses at the gene ends were 2 bases for V and 0 bases for J; bases not matched to a gene: 21. The CDR3 loop reads CASSQTVKLWVASGGDQETQYF. CDR3 nucleotide sequence: TGTGCCAGCAGCCAAACAGTAAAATTGTGGGTGGCTAGCGGGGGTGACCAAGAGACCCAGTACTTC.

The genes are TRBV5-1 and TRBJ2-2; TRBD1 matches 7 bases. Germline-derived CDR1 and CDR2 are SGHRS and YFSETQ. V dropped 7 bases and J dropped 7; count of bases not matched to a gene: 7. This CDR3 spans 13 amino acids. CDR3 in amino acids: CASSTGSNGELFF. CDR3 DNA: TGCGCCAGCTCGACAGGGTCCAACGGGGAGCTGTTTTTT.

The rearrangement uses TRBV28 and TRBJ1-1; TRBD1 is a possible D gene (5 bases). The germline V gene has CDR1 MDHEN and CDR2 SYDVKM. This CDR3 contains 14 residues. Trimming pared 7 bases from V and 4 bases from J, leaving 16 bases between. This chain's CDR3 is CASIVAGSGTEAFF. The CDR3 nucleotides are TGTGCCAGCATAGTAGCAGGGTCGGGCACTGAAGCTTTCTTT.

The chain uses TRBV24-1 and TRBJ2-2; TRBD1 matches at 7 bases. The V segment lost 9 bases and the J segment 2 bases; nucleotides outside the gene matches: 17. This CDR3 spans 18 amino acids. Germline V gives CDR1 KGHDR, CDR2 SFDVKD. The CDR3 DNA reads as TGTGCCACCCTTACTACAGGGGCCCCCCCTACTAACACCGGGGAGCTGTTTTTT. It specifies CATLTTGAPPTNTGELFF.